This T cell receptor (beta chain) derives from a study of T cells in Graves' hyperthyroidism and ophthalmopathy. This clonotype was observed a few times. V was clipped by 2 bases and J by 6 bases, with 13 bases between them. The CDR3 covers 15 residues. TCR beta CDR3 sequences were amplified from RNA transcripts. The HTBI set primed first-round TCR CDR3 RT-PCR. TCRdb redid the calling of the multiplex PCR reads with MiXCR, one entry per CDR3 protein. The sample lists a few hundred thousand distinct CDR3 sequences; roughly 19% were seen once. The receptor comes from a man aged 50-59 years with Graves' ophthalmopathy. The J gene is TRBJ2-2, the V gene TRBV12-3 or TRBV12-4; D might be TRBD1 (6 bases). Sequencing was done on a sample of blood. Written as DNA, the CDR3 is TGTGCCAGCAGTTTACAGCCAGGGGTTGCCGGGGAGCTGTTTTTT. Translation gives CASSLQPGVAGELFF.